Listed below are T cell receptor beta chains from one sample, sequenced in a study of blood T cell repertoires in COVID-19. Here immunoSEQ multiplex PCR was the method, and the copy in TCRdb shows in-frame clones only, minus some. The sample consists of about 120,000 clones, 85% to 90% of them appearing once. Material: peripheral blood. The receptors were gathered from a human donor with acute or convalescent COVID-19. The donor label of this sample is uncertain. Each CDR3 is given with its conserved first and last residue. The order of the fields is J gene, D gene, CDR3 length, clone size, V gene, CDR3 DNA, CDR3 protein. D genes are given only for firm matches. Clone sizes are given selectively: once, few, many, or a class where the clone is expanded.

J gene: TRBJ2-7; D gene: NA; CDR3 length: 14; clone size: once; V gene: TRBV5-5; CDR3 DNA: TGTGCCAGCAGCTTGGCCGCGGGCCGCTACGAGCAGTACTTC; CDR3 protein: CASSLAAGRYEQYF
J gene: TRBJ1-4; D gene: TRBD1; CDR3 length: 14; clone size: NA; V gene: TRBV6-1; CDR3 DNA: TGTGCCAGCAGTGAACACGGGACAGATGAAAAACTGTTTTTT; CDR3 protein: CASSEHGTDEKLFF
J gene: TRBJ2-1; D gene: TRBD1; CDR3 length: 16; clone size: NA; V gene: TRBV19; CDR3 DNA: TGTGCCAGTAGTTCCTCCGGGACAGGAGAGTCTTTTGAGCAGTTCTTC; CDR3 protein: CASSSSGTGESFEQFF
J gene: TRBJ2-3; D gene: TRBD2; CDR3 length: 18; clone size: NA; V gene: TRBV7-8; CDR3 DNA: TGTGCCAGCAGCTTTCCGTCCCTCTTAGCGGGGGACACAGATACGCAGTATTTT; CDR3 protein: CASSFPSLLAGDTDTQYF
J gene: TRBJ2-3; D gene: NA; CDR3 length: 13; clone size: NA; V gene: TRBV28; CDR3 DNA: TGTGCCAGCAGCCGGAGAAGGGGAGATACGCAGTATTTT; CDR3 protein: CASSRRRGDTQYF
J gene: TRBJ1-5; D gene: NA; CDR3 length: 15; clone size: NA; V gene: TRBV19; CDR3 DNA: TGTGCCAGTACCGGAGGGGTAGGGGCCAATCAGCCCCAGCATTTT; CDR3 protein: CASTGGVGANQPQHF
J gene: TRBJ2-5; D gene: NA; CDR3 length: 15; clone size: NA; V gene: TRBV5-1; CDR3 DNA: TGCGCCAGCAGCCCGGGTTCGGCGATGGGAGAGACCCAGTACTTC; CDR3 protein: CASSPGSAMGETQYF
J gene: TRBJ2-2; D gene: TRBD2; CDR3 length: 19; clone size: NA; V gene: TRBV2; CDR3 DNA: TGTGCCAGCAGAACAAATAACCTACTAGCGGGAGGATCGGCCGGGGAGCTGTTTTTT; CDR3 protein: CASRTNNLLAGGSAGELFF
J gene: TRBJ1-2; D gene: NA; CDR3 length: 14; clone size: NA; V gene: TRBV5-5; CDR3 DNA: TGTGCCAGCAGTCCGGACAGCGGGGGCTATGGCTACACCTTC; CDR3 protein: CASSPDSGGYGYTF
J gene: TRBJ1-6; D gene: NA; CDR3 length: 13; clone size: NA; V gene: TRBV20-1; CDR3 DNA: TGCAGTGCTAGTGGTTATCAGGATTCACCCCTCCACTTT; CDR3 protein: CSASGYQDSPLHF
J gene: TRBJ1-2; D gene: NA; CDR3 length: 13; clone size: NA; V gene: TRBV15; CDR3 DNA: TGTGCCACCAGCAGAGTGCTGGACAGTGGCTACACCTTC; CDR3 protein: CATSRVLDSGYTF
J gene: TRBJ2-1; D gene: NA; CDR3 length: 13; clone size: NA; V gene: TRBV4-2; CDR3 DNA: TGTGCCAGCAGCCAAGGTTCTTACAATGAGCAGTTCTTC; CDR3 protein: CASSQGSYNEQFF
J gene: TRBJ2-3; D gene: TRBD2; CDR3 length: 17; clone size: NA; V gene: TRBV4-3; CDR3 DNA: TGCGCCAGCAGCCAAGATATGGGCCTTAGCGGGAGCTATACGCAGTATTTT; CDR3 protein: CASSQDMGLSGSYTQYF
J gene: TRBJ1-2; D gene: TRBD1; CDR3 length: 12; clone size: NA; V gene: TRBV6-5; CDR3 DNA: TGTTACCGGGGGACAGTAATTTACGGCTACACCTTC; CDR3 protein: CYRGTVIYGYTF
J gene: TRBJ2-7; D gene: NA; CDR3 length: 13; clone size: NA; V gene: TRBV12-3/TRBV12-4; CDR3 DNA: TGTGCCAGCAGCAATGTTGGGGCGTACGAGCAGTACTTC; CDR3 protein: CASSNVGAYEQYF
J gene: TRBJ2-7; D gene: NA; CDR3 length: 14; clone size: NA; V gene: TRBV30; CDR3 DNA: TGTGCCTGGAGTCTCCGGACTAAATGGGGAGAGCAGTACTTC; CDR3 protein: CAWSLRTKWGEQYF
J gene: TRBJ1-1; D gene: TRBD1; CDR3 length: 17; clone size: NA; V gene: TRBV18; CDR3 DNA: TGTGCCAGCTCACCTACGGACAGGGGAATAGGGAACACTGAAGCTTTCTTT; CDR3 protein: CASSPTDRGIGNTEAFF
J gene: TRBJ2-3; D gene: TRBD1; CDR3 length: 14; clone size: NA; V gene: TRBV5-4; CDR3 DNA: TGTGCCAGCAGCTCGGGACAGATTACAGATACGCAGTATTTT; CDR3 protein: CASSSGQITDTQYF
J gene: TRBJ2-7; D gene: TRBD1; CDR3 length: 15; clone size: few; V gene: TRBV5-1; CDR3 DNA: TGCGCCAGCAGCTTGGCCAATACAGGGGAGCACGAGCAGTACTTC; CDR3 protein: CASSLANTGEHEQYF
J gene: TRBJ1-1; D gene: NA; CDR3 length: 13; clone size: NA; V gene: TRBV5-1; CDR3 DNA: TGCGCCAGCAGCTTTACAGGTAACTATGAAGCTTTCTTT; CDR3 protein: CASSFTGNYEAFF
J gene: TRBJ2-7; D gene: TRBD2; CDR3 length: 16; clone size: once; V gene: TRBV6-5; CDR3 DNA: TGTGCCAGCAGTTACTGGGTAGCGGGAGACTCCTACGAGCAGTACTTC; CDR3 protein: CASSYWVAGDSYEQYF
J gene: TRBJ2-6; D gene: NA; CDR3 length: 14; clone size: NA; V gene: TRBV27; CDR3 DNA: TGTGCCAGCAGTTTAGCGGCTGGGGCCAACGTCCTGACTTTC; CDR3 protein: CASSLAAGANVLTF
J gene: TRBJ1-3; D gene: NA; CDR3 length: 15; clone size: NA; V gene: TRBV7-2; CDR3 DNA: TGTGCCAGCAGCTTAGGGGGAGGAACTGGAAACACCATATATTTT; CDR3 protein: CASSLGGGTGNTIYF
J gene: TRBJ1-2; D gene: NA; CDR3 length: 12; clone size: NA; V gene: TRBV12-3/TRBV12-4; CDR3 DNA: TGTGCCAGCAGCTCGAGCTCCTATGGCTACACCTTC; CDR3 protein: CASSSSSYGYTF
J gene: TRBJ1-2; D gene: NA; CDR3 length: 14; clone size: NA; V gene: TRBV2; CDR3 DNA: TGTGCCAGCAGTGAATATGAGGGATTCTATGGCTACACCTTC; CDR3 protein: CASSEYEGFYGYTF